The 27 T cell receptor beta chains in this list originate from one sample, sequenced in a study of cytomegalovirus exposure and HLA in healthy donors. Both 60 Vbeta primers and 13 Jbeta primers went into the PCR. Sequenced by immunoSEQ multiplex PCR; TCRdb stores in-frame clones only, minus some. Among more than 85,000 clones listed, 13% to 15% were seen once. The source material was PBMCs. The receptors come from a female donor in good health and CMV-seronegative.

This CDR3 is CASSPGLEVETQYF. For the CDR3, the DNA is TGTGCCAGCTCACCTGGCCTCGAGGTGGAGACCCAGTACTTC. V and J are TRBV18 and TRBJ2-5; D ambiguous. Trimming took off 3 bases at V and 5 bases at J, with 13 bases between the two ends. This CDR3 is built from 14 residues. Germline CDR1 KGHSH, CDR2 LQKENI.

This clone turned up a few times. The CDR3, as DNA: TGTGCCAGCAGTGACAACGGGTTCACAGATACGCAGTATTTT. Translated, it gives CASSDNGFTDTQYF. The chain uses TRBV6-4 and TRBJ2-3; D is unclear. The V gene's germline CDR1 is MRHNA and CDR2 SNTAGT. The V end was cut by 2 bases, the J end by 2 bases, with 8 bases between. The CDR3 covers 14 residues.

V usage is TRBV6-6 and J usage is TRBJ2-5, with D possibly being TRBD1 (6 bases). The J call is in doubt because the DNA end fits TRBJ2-7 better. The CDR3 totals 14 residues. In germline, CDR1 is MNHNY, CDR2 SVGAGI (reference sequence). CDR3 DNA: TGTGCCAGCAGTCCAGGGGAAAGGTCCTACGAGCAGTACTTC. Residues: CASSPGERSYEQYF.

The chain has TRBV7-9 and TRBJ2-5, with 9 bases aligning to TRBD2. With 6 bases clipped from V and 5 bases from J, the junction kept 13 bases outside the gene matches. The germline V gene has CDR1 SEHNR and CDR2 FQNEAQ (reference sequence). This CDR3 region has 16 residues. The CDR3 here is CASSSQGRGGPETQYF. The CDR3 bases are TGTGCCAGCAGTTCCCAGGGGCGGGGGGGCCCCGAGACCCAGTACTTC. The full variable domain, completed using reference TRBV7-9 and TRBJ2-5, is DTGVSQNPRHKITKRGQNVTFRCDPISEHNRLYWYRQTLGQGPEFLTYFQNEAQLEKSRLLSDRFSAERPKGSFSTLEIQRTEQGDSAMYLCASSSQGRGGPETQYFGPGTRLLVL.

Concerning this clone: At one end the junction does not follow the germline gene, possibly because of a read error. The rearrangement joins TRBV4-1 to TRBJ1-4; 8 nucleotides align to TRBD1. Germline assignment: CDR1 MGHRA and CDR2 YSYEKL. The CDR3 is made up of 14 amino acids. This CDR3 reads CVSSQGQGGEKLFF. The CDR3 DNA reads as TGCGTCAGCAGCCAAGGACAGGGAGGCGAAAAACTGTTTTTT.

V usage is TRBV7-8 and J usage is TRBJ1-2; a weak D match, TRBD1 (6 bases). Trimming cost V 4 bases and J 6 bases, with 12 bases left between them. The CDR3 contains 13 residues. Germline V gene data show CDR1 as SGHVS and CDR2 as FQNEAQ. CDR3 sequence (DNA): TGTGCCAGCAGCTCGACAGGAGCAGATGGCTACACCTTC. Translation: CASSSTGADGYTF.

The rearrangement uses TRBV2 and TRBJ1-5; no clear D gene. The germline V and J ends were trimmed by 5 bases and 4 bases, with 21 bases remaining between them. The CDR3 covers 17 residues. Germline V gene data show CDR1 as SNHLY and CDR2 as FYNNEI. For the CDR3, the DNA is TGTGCCAGCAGTTCCCGGGCCCTAAACCGGAGGAATCAGCCCCAGCATTTT. Translating it yields CASSSRALNRRNQPQHF.

V usage is TRBV30 and J usage is TRBJ1-4, with TRBD1 matching over 7 bases. CDR3 length: 15 amino acids. Germline V lookup: CDR1 GTSNPN, CDR2 SVGIG (reference sequence). J lost 7 bases, V lost 8 bases, and 16 bases had no gene match. The CDR3 coding sequence is TGTGCCAGTCACCGGCGACAGGGCGTTTTTGAAAAACTGTTTTTT. Residues: CASHRRQGVFEKLFF.

This clone is a singleton in its sample. The chain is built from TRBV19 and TRBJ2-7; 8 nucleotides line up with TRBD2. The CDR3 sequence is 15 residues long. Germline values: CDR1 LNHDA, CDR2 SQIVND (reference sequence). The junction had 5 bases not matched to a gene; V was cut back by 1 base and J by 3 bases. CDR3 amino acids: CASSIGLALVYEQYF. CDR3 in DNA: TGTGCCAGTAGTATAGGACTAGCGCTGGTCTACGAGCAGTACTTC. The variable domain in full, with the rest retrieved from reference TRBV19 and TRBJ2-7, is DGGITQSPKYLFRKEGQNVTLSCEQNLNHDAMYWYRQDPGQGLRLIYYSQIVNDFQKGDIAEGYSVSREKKESFPLTVTSAQKNPTAFYLCASSIGLALVYEQYFGPGTRLTVT.

The chain carries TRBV2 and TRBJ1-2; 10 nucleotides align to TRBD1. This CDR3 comprises 13 residues. Germline V lookup: CDR1 SNHLY, CDR2 FYNNEI. V was pared by 8 bases and J by 6 bases, with 6 bases of the junction left unmatched. The CDR3 sequence is CASLRDRGNGYTF. For the CDR3, the DNA is TGTGCCAGCCTAAGGGACAGGGGCAATGGCTACACCTTC.

This clone was counted between two and nine times. The chain couples TRBV28 to TRBJ1-2, with a weak D call TRBD1 (5 bases). Trimming stripped 6 bases from V and 7 bases from J, with 15 bases between. Germline CDR1 and CDR2: MDHEN and SYDVKM. The CDR3 is made up of 13 amino acids. CDR3 sequence: CASRLDFQGGYTF. CDR3 bases: TGTGCCAGCAGGTTAGATTTTCAGGGTGGCTACACCTTC.

This clone was seen only a few times. The chain carries TRBV7-9 and TRBJ1-3; D is unclear. V was pared by 2 bases and J by 3 bases, with 11 bases between. The CDR3 totals 15 residues. Germline V gives CDR1 SEHNR, CDR2 FQNEAQ (reference sequence). CDR3 nucleotides: TGTGCCAGCAGCTTACCTCGGGGAAGTGGAAACACCATATATTTT. It translates to CASSLPRGSGNTIYF.

This clone was counted between two and nine times. The chain combines TRBV30 with TRBJ1-3, with unresolved D. This CDR3 is 14 amino acids long. Trimming left V 4 bases short and J 1 base short, with 11 bases between. Looked up from germline, CDR1 is GTSNPN and CDR2 is SVGIG (reference sequence). The CDR3 sequence is CAWKVLRSGNTIYF. The CDR3 coding sequence is TGTGCCTGGAAGGTCCTGAGGTCTGGAAACACCATATATTTT.

A few counts support this clone. This chain uses TRBV4-1 with TRBJ2-3; 11 nucleotides match TRBD2. The CDR3 totals 16 residues. V trimming: 2 bases; J trimming: 5 bases; junction bases outside the gene matches: 6. Germline loops: CDR1 MGHRA, CDR2 YSYEKL. In nucleotides, the CDR3 is TGCGCCAGCAGCCAATATACTAGCGGGAGTGGAGATACGCAGTATTTT. This translates into CASSQYTSGSGDTQYF.

J is TRBJ2-1 and V is TRBV4-1, with 8 bases fitting TRBD2. With 0 bases clipped from V and 6 bases from J, the junction kept 10 bases outside the gene matches. The CDR3 sequence is 17 residues long. From germline, CDR1 is MGHRA and CDR2 YSYEKL. CDR3 in DNA: TGCGCCAGCAGCCAAGAAGGCTCCAGCGGGAGTTTCAATGAGCAGTTCTTC. Residues: CASSQEGSSGSFNEQFF.

This clone was seen a few times. This sequence joins TRBV5-1 and TRBJ2-5; possibly TRBD1 for D (7 bases). The CDR3 contains 15 residues. Trimming pared 0 bases from V and 2 bases from J, leaving 11 bases between. Germline CDR1 SGHRS, CDR2 YFSETQ. CDR3 region: CASSLGAGQQETQYF. CDR3 sequence (DNA): TGCGCCAGCAGCTTGGGGGCGGGACAGCAAGAGACCCAGTACTTC.

J is TRBJ1-5 and V is TRBV4-3, with 7 bases aligning to TRBD1. This CDR3 is built from 14 residues. Trimming at V came to 0 bases and at J to 7 bases, leaving 3 bases not matched to a gene. Per germline, CDR1 LGHNA and CDR2 YSLEER. The CDR3 sequence is CASSQDRGEQPQHF. As DNA, the CDR3 is TGCGCCAGCAGCCAAGACAGGGGGGAGCAGCCCCAGCATTTT.

The CDR3 reads CSVAPGQGYNEQFF. CDR3 DNA sequence: TGCAGCGTTGCTCCGGGACAGGGCTACAATGAGCAGTTCTTC. The chain uses TRBV29-1 and TRBJ2-1; TRBD1 aligns across 9 bases. V lost 4 bases and J lost 3; bases outside the gene matches: 4. From germline, CDR1 is SQVTM and CDR2 ANQGSEA. This CDR3 region has 14 residues.

In this sample, this clone turned up a few times. The chain carries TRBV5-6 and TRBJ2-1, with TRBD2 matching over 10 bases. This CDR3 has 15 amino acids. V was clipped by 5 bases and J by 5 bases; unmatched bases: 7. CDR1 is SGHDT and CDR2 is YYEEEE in the germline V gene. The CDR3 here is CASRSGLAADNEQFF. CDR3 sequence (DNA): TGTGCCAGCAGATCCGGACTAGCGGCCGACAATGAGCAGTTCTTC.

The chain employs TRBV9 and TRBJ1-2, with 7 bases identical to TRBD1. Per germline, CDR1 SGDLS and CDR2 YYNGEE. The CDR3 length is 16 residues. J gave up 2 bases and V 4 bases, and 11 bases lay outside the gene matches. DNA of the CDR3: TGTGCCAGCAGCCCCCGTACAGGGGTGGGAAACTATGGCTACACCTTC. Translating it yields CASSPRTGVGNYGYTF.

The J gene is TRBJ2-7, the V gene TRBV5-1; 7 bases map to TRBD1. The CDR3 has 14 amino acids. CDR1 SGHRS and CDR2 YFSETQ come from the germline V gene. J gave up 5 bases and V 0 bases, and 5 bases lay outside the gene matches. Here the CDR3 reads CASSLGQGVDEQYF. For the CDR3, the DNA is TGCGCCAGCAGCTTGGGGCAGGGGGTTGACGAGCAGTACTTC.

The V and J genes are TRBV27 and TRBJ2-7; D perhaps matches TRBD1 (5 bases). Trimming stripped 4 bases from V and 1 base from J, with 11 bases between. Germline-derived CDR1 and CDR2 are MNHEY and SMNVEV (reference sequence). This CDR3 comprises 14 residues. The CDR3 here is CASSSGWRSYEQYF. CDR3 nucleotides: TGTGCCAGCAGTTCAGGGTGGCGGTCCTACGAGCAGTACTTC.

This clone has more than one count but fewer than ten. The J gene is TRBJ2-6, the V gene TRBV7-3; 12 bases agree with TRBD1. Germline CDR1 and CDR2: SGHTA and FQGTGA. The CDR3 runs to 18 residues. The ends lost 2 bases at V and 1 base at J; junction bases unmatched: 3. CDR3 DNA sequence: TGTGCCAGCAGCTTAGTGGGACAGGGGGCGTCTGGGGCCAACGTCCTGACTTTC. Its protein is CASSLVGQGASGANVLTF.

This clone was observed a handful of times. The V and J genes are TRBV4-3 and TRBJ1-4; no clear D gene. Looked up from germline, CDR1 is LGHNA and CDR2 is YSLEER. The length of the CDR3 is 14 residues. V was trimmed by 4 bases and J by 0 bases, leaving 6 bases between them. The DNA for the CDR3 is TGCGCCAGCAGCCCCGGGACAACTAATGAAAAACTGTTTTTT. It encodes CASSPGTTNEKLFF.

The V and J genes are TRBV27 and TRBJ2-7, with D uncertain. Germline V gene sequence: CDR1 MNHEY, CDR2 SMNVEV (reference sequence). This CDR3 comprises 14 residues. Trimming cost V 2 bases and J 3 bases, with 11 bases left between them. The CDR3 reads CASSLAGYGYEQYF. The CDR3 region has the DNA TGTGCCAGCAGTTTAGCAGGTTACGGCTACGAGCAGTACTTC.

V and J are TRBV9 and TRBJ2-1; D possibly corresponds to TRBD2 (6 bases). The germline V gene has CDR1 SGDLS and CDR2 YYNGEE. Trimming stripped 3 bases from V and 4 bases from J, with 14 bases between. The CDR3 spans 15 residues. The CDR3 protein is CASSAHRDSYNEQFF. CDR3 coding DNA: TGTGCCAGCAGCGCACACCGGGACTCTTACAATGAGCAGTTCTTC. The full variable domain, its missing parts supplied by reference TRBV9 and TRBJ2-1, is DSGVTQTPKHLITATGQRVTLRCSPRSGDLSVYWYQQSLDQGLQFLIQYYNGEERAKGNILERFSAQQFPDLHSELNLSSLELGDSALYFCASSAHRDSYNEQFFGPGTRLTVL.

This chain's CDR3 is CASSEGGAGNTIYF. As DNA, the CDR3 is TGCGCCAGCAGTGAAGGGGGGGCTGGAAACACCATATATTTT. The chain has TRBV5-1 and TRBJ1-3, with TRBD1 as a possible D gene (6 bases). The germline V and J ends were trimmed by 5 bases and 2 bases, with 11 bases remaining between them. The CDR3 totals 14 residues. CDR1 is SGHRS and CDR2 is YFSETQ in the germline V gene.